Below, 14 T cell receptor beta chains from the same sample are listed, as sequenced in a study of PD-1 blockade in classical Hodgkin lymphoma. Sequenced by immunoSEQ multiplex PCR; TCRdb stores in-frame clones only, minus some. The sample shows 15,000 to 20,000 clones, 75% to 85% of them seen only once. Sample time point: cycle 4 day 1 (C4D1), after less than 7 weeks of nivolumab. Relapse was seen in all patients after autologous stem cell transplantation, and brentuximab vedotin exposure was variable. The sequencing here drew on peripheral blood mononuclear cells (PBMCs), taken before the fourth cycle of nivolumab. The origin of the receptors is a human donor with classical Hodgkin lymphoma.

The chain employs TRBV7-2 and TRBJ2-1; 14 bases match TRBD2. Unmatched junction bases numbered 8, after V lost 5 bases and J lost 2 bases. This CDR3 has 18 residues. Germline-derived CDR1 and CDR2 are SGHTA and FQGNSA. In nucleotides, the CDR3 is TGTGCCAGCAGCCCAAGGACTAGCGGGGGGTTCGCCTACAATGAGCAGTTCTTC. Its protein is CASSPRTSGGFAYNEQFF.

This chain connects TRBV9 to TRBJ2-2, with D perhaps matching TRBD2 (6 bases). This CDR3 comprises 15 residues. Germline CDR1 is SGDLS and CDR2 is YYNGEE. V lost 0 bases and J lost 3, with 9 bases in between. CDR3 nucleotides: TGTGCCAGCAGCGTAGAAGGGAGGCACACCGGGGAGCTGTTTTTT. Translated, it gives CASSVEGRHTGELFF.

The chain employs TRBV7-9 and TRBJ2-7; weak D call: TRBD1 (5 bases). Germline CDR1 is SEHNR and CDR2 is FQNEAQ (reference sequence). The ends were cut back, 0 bases at V and 4 bases at J, with 19 bases in the middle. This CDR3 spans 17 amino acids. CDR3 sequence reads: CASSLAGLLTTSYEQYF. CDR3 sequence (DNA): TGTGCCAGCAGCTTAGCGGGGCTCCTAACGACCAGTTACGAGCAGTACTTC.

This rearrangement joins TRBV5-6 to TRBJ1-6, with D tentatively TRBD1 (6 bases). In germline, CDR1 is SGHDT, CDR2 YYEEEE. V was cut by 1 base and J by 9 bases, with 14 bases left in between. The CDR3 has 15 amino acids. Here the CDR3 reads CASSLRGPVSSPLHF. The CDR3 coding sequence is TGTGCCAGCAGCTTGCGGGGGCCTGTCAGTTCACCCCTCCACTTT.

The J gene is TRBJ2-3, the V gene TRBV7-2; 7 bases match TRBD1. V lost 7 bases to trimming and J lost 4 bases; unmatched junction nucleotides: 8. Germline lookup yields CDR1 SGHTA and CDR2 FQGNSA. The CDR3 extends over 14 amino acids. In DNA form, the CDR3 reads TGTGCCAGCAAAAGGGGGCGTGACGCAGATACGCAGTATTTT. Translation gives CASKRGRDADTQYF.

The sample holds a few counts of this clone. At the DNA level, this CDR3 is encoded by other sequences in the same sample as well. The V and J genes are TRBV10-2 and TRBJ2-5; tentative D call: TRBD2 (7 bases). The germline V gene encodes CDR1 WSHSY and CDR2 SAAADI. Trimming cost V 3 bases and J 4 bases, with 18 bases left between them. The CDR3 has 16 amino acids. The CDR3 region is CASSDRGGGGRETQYF. The CDR3 nucleotides are TGCGCCAGCAGTGACCGGGGAGGGGGTGGACGAGAGACCCAGTACTTC.

The chain recombines TRBV7-9 with TRBJ2-3; TRBD2 matches at 10 bases. In germline, CDR1 is SEHNR, CDR2 FQNEAQ (reference sequence). V lost 3 bases and J lost 0; bases outside the gene matches: 0. The CDR3 contains 15 residues. CDR3 in DNA: TGTGCCAGCAGCTTGACTAGCGGGAGCACAGATACGCAGTATTTT. Encoded protein: CASSLTSGSTDTQYF.

The rearrangement joins TRBV5-6 to TRBJ2-7, with 9 bases aligning to TRBD2. V shed 1 base and J 3 bases; nucleotides not matched to a gene: 5. Germline CDR1 reads SGHDT; CDR2 reads YYEEEE. The CDR3 is made up of 15 amino acids. This chain's CDR3 is CASSLFAREGYEQYF. In nucleotides, the CDR3 is TGTGCCAGCAGCTTGTTCGCGCGGGAGGGCTACGAGCAGTACTTC. The variable domain in full, completed from reference TRBV5-6 and TRBJ2-7, reads DAGVTQSPTHLIKTRGQQVTLRCSPKSGHDTVSWYQQALGQGPQFIFQYYEEEERQRGNFPDRFSGHQFPNYSSELNVNALLLGDSALYLCASSLFAREGYEQYFGPGTRLTVT.

This chain connects TRBV19 to TRBJ2-2; no clear D. The CDR3 length is 14 residues. Between the trimmed V and J ends, which lost 3 bases and 2 bases, there was a span of 7 bases. CDR1 is LNHDA and CDR2 is SQIVND in the germline V gene (reference sequence). DNA for the CDR3: TGTGCCAGTAGTATGATGGTAAACACCGGGGAGCTGTTTTTT. Amino acids: CASSMMVNTGELFF.

The V call is TRBV4-1, the J call TRBJ1-3; D call uncertain. CDR3 length equals 20 residues. Trimming took 2 bases from V and 1 from J, leaving 24 bases between them. Germline V gene data show CDR1 as MGHRA and CDR2 as YSYEKL. The CDR3 coding sequence is TGCGCCAGCAGCCAACGCCCCCGTGGGCCGGACTTCGGTTCTGGAAACACCATATATTTT. Its protein product is CASSQRPRGPDFGSGNTIYF.

This clone was counted a few times. The V call is TRBV29-1, the J call TRBJ1-1, with D possibly being TRBD1 (6 bases). CDR1 and CDR2 (germline): SQVTM, ANQGSEA. Trimming took 3 bases from V and 3 from J, leaving 17 bases between them. The CDR3 sequence is 15 residues long. CDR3 sequence: CSVDTFRGVDTEAFF. The CDR3, as DNA: TGCAGCGTTGATACGTTTAGGGGGGTGGACACTGAAGCTTTCTTT.

The rearrangement joins TRBV19 to TRBJ2-4; D is unresolved. The CDR3 has 12 residues. Germline loops: CDR1 LNHDA, CDR2 SQIVND (reference sequence). Deletions cut 9 bases from V and 7 bases from J, with 13 bases between. This CDR3 reads CASGPLGNIQYF. Here the CDR3 DNA reads TGTGCCAGCGGGCCCCTCGGGAACATTCAGTACTTC. The full variable domain, rest sourced from reference TRBV19 and TRBJ2-4, is DGGITQSPKYLFRKEGQNVTLSCEQNLNHDAMYWYRQDPGQGLRLIYYSQIVNDFQKGDIAEGYSVSREKKESFPLTVTSAQKNPTAFYLCASGPLGNIQYFGAGTRLSVL.

V is TRBV11-2 and J is TRBJ1-1; D gene ambiguous. Trimming cost V 5 bases and J 5 bases, with 6 bases left between them. The germline V gene has CDR1 SGHAT and CDR2 FQNNGV. The CDR3 sequence is 11 residues long. The CDR3 sequence: CASSPVTEAFF. CDR3 sequence (DNA): TGTGCCAGCAGCCCCGTTACTGAAGCTTTCTTT.

The gene calls are TRBV28 and TRBJ2-1; D assignment may be TRBD1 or TRBD2 (6 bases each). This CDR3 is built from 14 residues. Trimming took 3 bases from V and 6 from J, leaving 12 bases between them. Germline V gives CDR1 MDHEN, CDR2 SYDVKM. CDR3 sequence: CASSFRGGSNEQFF. CDR3 DNA sequence: TGTGCCAGCAGTTTCAGGGGAGGATCCAATGAGCAGTTCTTC.